This TCR beta chain was observed in a study of T-cell reconstitution after alpha-beta-depleted transplantation in children. Overall study results and limits: The origin of alpha-beta T cells about two months after transplant was reportedly several hundred expanded graft clones. The authors attributed T-cell counts and diversity one year after transplant mostly to newly produced T cells. Some patients owed their high day-60 TCRbeta diversity to surviving recipient T cells and thymic progenitors.

As for this clonotype: Its antigen is not identified.

The TCRbeta library was prepared with unique molecular identifiers. TCRdb recomputed calls from the PCR reads with MiXCR, one row per CDR3 protein. The sample records about 980,000 distinct CDR3 sequences, roughly 29% being singletons. The CDR3 length is 16 residues. Germline assignment: CDR1 SGDLS and CDR2 YYNGEE. Trimming removed 0 bases at V and 5 bases at J, with 17 bases between. The sample here was PBMCs, mostly from graft donor cells, taken 360 days after TCRalphabeta/CD19-depleted stem cell transplant. The chain employs TRBV9 and TRBJ2-5, with TRBD1 as a possible D gene (6 bases). The TCR was taken from a boy younger than two who had a stem cell transplant for SCID, so the T cells may come from the graft donor. CDR3 DNA sequence: TGTGCCAGCAGCGTAGGCCCCTATCAGGGGTGGGAGACCCAGTACTTC. Amino acids: CASSVGPYQGWETQYF.